The 14 T cell receptor beta chains listed next were all sequenced from one sample in a study of shared clonotypes between healthy human individuals. Measured with immunoSEQ multiplex PCR; TCRdb has only the in-frame clones, and not every one. The sample contains around 940,000 clones, around three quarters of which appear only once. The sample comprised memory CD4+ T cells sorted from blood. The subset was: CD45RA-negative fraction. Receptors were obtained from a man aged 18-30 years in good health.

The V and J genes are TRBV7-2 and TRBJ2-2; D is undetermined. CDR3 length equals 12 residues. Germline V lookup: CDR1 SGHTA, CDR2 FQGNSA. Trimming shortened V by 7 bases and J by 1 base, and 4 bases separated the two germline ends. The CDR3 sequence is CASNKNTGELFF. In DNA form, the CDR3 reads TGTGCCAGCAACAAGAACACCGGGGAGCTGTTTTTT.

This chain links TRBV6-5 with TRBJ1-1; D may be TRBD1 (6 bases). V lost 6 bases and J lost 5, with 13 bases in between. The CDR3 runs to 13 residues. Germline loops: CDR1 MNHEY, CDR2 SVGAGI. The CDR3 protein is CASSLDRRTEAFF. Here the CDR3 DNA reads TGTGCCAGCAGCCTTGACAGGAGGACTGAAGCTTTCTTT.

The chain joins TRBV19 to TRBJ1-5; no reliable D call. V was cut by 5 bases and J by 4 bases, with 18 bases left in between. The CDR3 consists of 16 residues. The germline V gene has CDR1 LNHDA and CDR2 SQIVND (reference sequence). DNA of the CDR3: TGTGCCAGTAGTGATACGGCCCTAATTGATAATCAGCCCCAGCATTTT. It codes for CASSDTALIDNQPQHF.

This clone was found once. One junction end disagrees with the germline gene, perhaps due to a read error. The V and J genes are TRBV11-2 and TRBJ2-7; 11 nucleotides match TRBD2. This CDR3 is 17 amino acids long. Germline CDR1 SGHAT, CDR2 FQNNGV. CDR3 coding DNA: TGTGCCAGCAGCTTAGAATGGGCTAGCGGGGGGTCCTCCGAGCAGTACTTC. Translation gives CASSLEWASGGSSEQYF.

This clone is a singleton in its sample. This chain links TRBV11-2 with TRBJ1-4; 7 bases map to TRBD1. Losses at the gene ends were 3 bases for V and 13 bases for J; bases not matched to a gene: 8. This CDR3 has 13 amino acids. Germline V gives CDR1 SGHAT, CDR2 FQNNGV. The CDR3 spells CASSLGDREVLFF. CDR3 nucleotide sequence: TGTGCCAGCAGCTTGGGAGACAGGGAAGTACTGTTTTTT.

The chain has TRBV10-3 and TRBJ2-7; possible D gene TRBD2, 7 bases. V lost 4 bases and J 2 bases, leaving 15 bases between the germline ends. CDR1 and CDR2 (germline): ENHRY, SYGVKD. The CDR3 is 15 amino acids. DNA of the CDR3: TGTGCCATCAGTGGAGGGGGGGATAACCCCTACGAGCAGTACTTC. This translates into CAISGGGDNPYEQYF.

The chain couples TRBV19 to TRBJ2-7; no reliable D call. The CDR3 sequence is 12 residues long. With 4 bases removed from V and 2 bases from J, the gap between germline ends came to 6 bases. Germline V gene sequence: CDR1 LNHDA, CDR2 SQIVND (reference sequence). CDR3: CASSSSAYEQYF. The DNA of the CDR3 is TGTGCCAGTAGTAGCTCAGCCTACGAGCAGTACTTC. The whole variable domain, filled in from reference TRBV19 and TRBJ2-7, reads DGGITQSPKYLFRKEGQNVTLSCEQNLNHDAMYWYRQDPGQGLRLIYYSQIVNDFQKGDIAEGYSVSREKKESFPLTVTSAQKNPTAFYLCASSSSAYEQYFGPGTRLTVT.

The V call is TRBV11-2, the J call TRBJ1-4, with unresolved D. The V end lost 5 bases, the J end lost 8 bases, and 21 bases lay between the germline ends. The CDR3 covers 16 residues. CDR1 SGHAT and CDR2 FQNNGV come from the germline V gene. CDR3 in amino acids: CASSITTGNNLEKLFF. CDR3 sequence (DNA): TGTGCCAGCAGCATCACCACCGGGAACAACTTAGAAAAACTGTTTTTT.

The table lists this clone with a few counts. The chain carries TRBV6-5 and TRBJ1-4, with 12 nucleotides matching TRBD1. The germline V gene encodes CDR1 MNHEY and CDR2 SVGAGI. CDR3 size: 15 residues. V lost 8 bases and J lost 2; bases outside the gene matches: 3. CDR3 in amino acids: CASGTGGSTNEKLFF. The CDR3 DNA is TGTGCCAGCGGGACAGGGGGCTCTACTAATGAAAAACTGTTTTTT.

The chain is built from TRBV2 and TRBJ2-1, with TRBD2 matching 10 bases. Looked up from germline, CDR1 is SNHLY and CDR2 is FYNNEI. The V and J ends lost 5 bases and 14 bases, in that order; junction bases with no gene match: 9. The CDR3 has 13 residues. CDR3 DNA sequence: TGTGCCAGCAGTCCAAACACTAGCGGGGTGAAGTTCTTC. Protein sequence: CASSPNTSGVKFF.

The V gene is TRBV4-1, the J gene TRBJ2-1, with 8 nucleotides matching TRBD1. Trimming cost V 4 bases and J 4 bases; bases outside gene matches: 3. Germline lookup yields CDR1 MGHRA and CDR2 YSYEKL. The CDR3 consists of 14 residues. The CDR3 here is CASSPGQGYNEQFF. The CDR3 DNA is TGCGCCAGCAGCCCTGGACAGGGATACAATGAGCAGTTCTTC.

As regards this clone: The sample holds other DNA sequences that translate to the same CDR3. J is TRBJ1-4 and V is TRBV6-1; no clear D gene. Trimming removed 4 bases from V and 9 bases from J, with 3 bases in between. In germline, CDR1 is MNHNS, CDR2 SASEGT. There are 10 residues in the CDR3. CDR3 amino acids: CASSGQKLFF. The CDR3 bases are TGTGCCAGCAGTGGTCAAAAACTGTTTTTT.

V gene TRBV15 combines with J gene TRBJ1-2; no clear D. In germline, CDR1 is LNHNV, CDR2 YYDKDF (reference sequence). The CDR3 runs to 12 residues. V dropped 1 base and J dropped 10 bases, with 10 bases sitting between them. The CDR3 protein is CATSRVWRDYTF. CDR3 in DNA: TGTGCCACCAGCAGAGTGTGGAGGGACTACACCTTC.

This clone came up a few times. The chain links TRBV6-1 to TRBJ1-5; perhaps TRBD1 as D (5 bases). The ends were cut back, 7 bases at V and 2 bases at J, with 15 bases in the middle. Germline values: CDR1 MNHNS, CDR2 SASEGT. The CDR3 extends over 15 amino acids. This CDR3 is CASIENGGGNQPQHF. CDR3 sequence (DNA): TGTGCCAGCATCGAAAACGGGGGGGGCAATCAGCCCCAGCATTTT.